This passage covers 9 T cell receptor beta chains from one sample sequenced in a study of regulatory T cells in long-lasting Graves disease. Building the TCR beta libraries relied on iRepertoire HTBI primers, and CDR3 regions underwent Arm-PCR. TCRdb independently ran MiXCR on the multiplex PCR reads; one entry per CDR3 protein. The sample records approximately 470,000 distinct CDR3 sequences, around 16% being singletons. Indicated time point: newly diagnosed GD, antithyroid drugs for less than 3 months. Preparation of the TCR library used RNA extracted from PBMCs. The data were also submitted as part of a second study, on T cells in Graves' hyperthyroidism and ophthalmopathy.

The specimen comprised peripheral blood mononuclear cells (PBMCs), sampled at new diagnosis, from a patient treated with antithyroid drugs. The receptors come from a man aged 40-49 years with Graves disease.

The CDR3 sequence: CSARGLAELATDTQYF. The CDR3, as DNA: TGCAGTGCTAGGGGACTAGCGGAATTGGCGACAGATACGCAGTATTTT. This rearrangement joins TRBV20-1 to TRBJ2-3; 11 bases line up with TRBD2. Germline CDR1 and CDR2: DFQATT and SNEGSKA (reference sequence). This CDR3 spans 16 amino acids. V shed 3 bases, J shed 3 bases, and the junction held 8 bases outside the gene matches.

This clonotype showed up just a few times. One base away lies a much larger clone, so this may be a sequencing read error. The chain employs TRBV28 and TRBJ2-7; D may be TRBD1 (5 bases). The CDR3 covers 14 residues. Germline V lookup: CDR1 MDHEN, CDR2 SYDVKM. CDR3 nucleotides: TGTGCCAGCAGTTCCTTCACAGGTCCCTACGAGCAGTGCTTC. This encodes CASSSFTGPYEQCF.

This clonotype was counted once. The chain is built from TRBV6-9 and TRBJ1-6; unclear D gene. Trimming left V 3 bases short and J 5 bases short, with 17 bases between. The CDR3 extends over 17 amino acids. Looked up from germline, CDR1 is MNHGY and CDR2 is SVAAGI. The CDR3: CASSYGYAGVNNSPLHF. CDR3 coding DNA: TGTGCCAGCAGTTACGGGTACGCCGGCGTTAATAATTCACCCCTCCACTTT.

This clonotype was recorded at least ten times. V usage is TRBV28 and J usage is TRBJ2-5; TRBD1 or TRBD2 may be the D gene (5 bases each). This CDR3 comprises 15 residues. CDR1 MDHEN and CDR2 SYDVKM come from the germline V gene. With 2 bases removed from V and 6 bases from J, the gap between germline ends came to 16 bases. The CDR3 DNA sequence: TGTGCCAGCAGTTTAAGGGACGGCGTTCGTCAGACCCAGTACTTC. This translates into CASSLRDGVRQTQYF.

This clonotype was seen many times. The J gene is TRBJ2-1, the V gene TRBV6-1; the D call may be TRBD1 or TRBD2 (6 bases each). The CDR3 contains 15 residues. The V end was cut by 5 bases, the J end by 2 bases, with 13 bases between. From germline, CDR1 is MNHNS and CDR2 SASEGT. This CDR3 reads CASSRGQSPYNEQFF. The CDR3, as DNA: TGTGCCAGCAGTCGGGGGCAAAGTCCCTACAATGAGCAGTTCTTC.

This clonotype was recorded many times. CDR3 protein: CASMPRSHNQPQHF. The DNA for the CDR3 is TGTGCCAGCATGCCTCGCAGCCACAATCAGCCCCAGCATTTT. J is TRBJ1-5 and V is TRBV28, with unresolved D. V lost 7 bases and J 3 bases, leaving 13 bases between the germline ends. The CDR3 length is 14 residues. Germline V CDR1 and CDR2: MDHEN, SYDVKM.

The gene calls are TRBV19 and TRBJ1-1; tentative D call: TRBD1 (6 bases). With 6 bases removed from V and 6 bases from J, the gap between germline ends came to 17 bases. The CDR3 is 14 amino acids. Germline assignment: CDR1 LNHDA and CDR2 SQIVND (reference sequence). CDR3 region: CASSLTGGSPEAFF. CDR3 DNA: TGTGCCAGTAGCCTAACGGGGGGCAGCCCTGAAGCTTTCTTT.

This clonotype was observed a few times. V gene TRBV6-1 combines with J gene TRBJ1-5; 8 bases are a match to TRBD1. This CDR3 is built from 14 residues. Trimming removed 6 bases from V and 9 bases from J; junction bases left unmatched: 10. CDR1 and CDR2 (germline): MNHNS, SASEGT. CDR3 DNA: TGTGCCAGCAGGGACAGGGTGGATGCGGGGCCCCAGCATTTT. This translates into CASRDRVDAGPQHF.

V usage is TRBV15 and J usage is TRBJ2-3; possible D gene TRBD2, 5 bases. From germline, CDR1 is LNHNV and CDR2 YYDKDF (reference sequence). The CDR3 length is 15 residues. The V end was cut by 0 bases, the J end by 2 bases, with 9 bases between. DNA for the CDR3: TGTGCCACCAGCAGAGATGAGCGGCCCACAGATACGCAGTATTTT. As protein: CATSRDERPTDTQYF.